These T cell receptor beta chains were read from a single sample in a study of cytomegalovirus exposure and HLA in healthy donors. Clones were sequenced by immunoSEQ multiplex PCR, and TCRdb holds only the in-frame ones, with some missing. This table holds some 130,000 clones. The sequenced sample was PBMCs. All receptors come from a woman aged 40 to 55 in good health and CMV-seropositive. The CDR3 runs from the conserved cysteine through the conserved F or W. A D gene is named only where the DNA matches it firmly. Rows give clone size only sometimes, using once, few, many, or a class for an expanded clone.

TRBJ2-7 TRBV5-6 TRBD1 NA TGTGCCAGCAGCAGTACAGGGGTATGGGACGAGCAGTACTTC CASSSTGVWDEQYF
TRBJ2-7 TRBV4-3 TRBD1 NA TGCGCCAGCAGCCATACTACAGGGGGATATGAGCAGTACTTC CASSHTTGGYEQYF
TRBJ1-5 TRBV11-3 NA NA TGTGCCAGGAAGGAAAAGAGGCTAGGCAATCAGCCCCAGCATTTT CARKEKRLGNQPQHF
TRBJ1-5 TRBV29-1 TRBD1 NA TGCAGCGTTGAAAAAATCCGGGACAGGGGGCGAAGCAATCAGCCCCAGCATTTT CSVEKIRDRGRSNQPQHF
TRBJ2-3 TRBV6-4 TRBD1 NA TGTGCCAGCAGTGAAGGACAGGGTAGCACAGATACGCAGTATTTT CASSEGQGSTDTQYF
TRBJ2-2 TRBV29-1 TRBD2 NA TGCAGCGTTGAGTCCGGAGGCGCGGGAGTCCCTGGGGAGCTGTTTTTT CSVESGGAGVPGELFF
TRBJ2-3 TRBV7-8 TRBD2 NA TGTGCCAGCAGCCCACTAGCGGGATACACAGATACGCAGTATTTT CASSPLAGYTDTQYF
TRBJ2-5 TRBV6-5 NA NA TGTGCCAGCAGTTACTCCACACCGGAGACCCAGTACTTC CASSYSTPETQYF
TRBJ1-2 TRBV2 NA NA TGTGCCAGCAAGGTGGACAGAAACTATGGCTACACCTTC CASKVDRNYGYTF
TRBJ2-1 TRBV5-1 TRBD1 NA TGCGCCAGCGTACCCGGGACAGGGGGGAATAATGAGCAGTTCTTC CASVPGTGGNNEQFF
TRBJ2-3 TRBV7-9 TRBD1 NA TGTGCCAGCAGCTCCGGACAGGGGGCGCAAGAGGCAGATACGCAGTATTTT CASSSGQGAQEADTQYF
TRBJ2-2 TRBV10-3 TRBD1 NA TGTGCCATCAGAGGACAGGGGGCGGGCACCGGGGAGCTGTTTTTT CAIRGQGAGTGELFF
TRBJ2-3 TRBV5-1 NA NA TGCGCCAGCAGCTTGCAAGGGGGTGGTGATACGCAGTATTTT CASSLQGGGDTQYF
TRBJ1-3 TRBV7-2 TRBD1 NA TGTGCCAGCAGCTTGACAGGGGGAAACTCTGGAAACACCATATATTTT CASSLTGGNSGNTIYF
TRBJ2-5 TRBV6-5 NA NA TGTGCCAGCACGGCCAGGGAAGAGGAGACCCAGTACTTC CASTAREEETQYF
TRBJ2-7 TRBV12-2 NA NA TGTGCAAGTCGCTTGACAGGGGAAAGCTACGAGCAGTACTTC CASRLTGESYEQYF
TRBJ2-5 TRBV7-6 TRBD2 NA TGTGCCAGCAGCTTCTTCGGCGGGAGATACCTCCCCGAGACCCAGTACTTC CASSFFGGRYLPETQYF
TRBJ2-3 TRBV25-1 TRBD1 NA TGTGCCAGCACCAGACAGGGGACCCTATCCACAGATACGCAGTATTTT CASTRQGTLSTDTQYF
TRBJ2-1 TRBV29-1 TRBD2 NA TGCAGCGTTCCTAGACTAGCGGGAGGACGCAATGAGCAGTTCTTC CSVPRLAGGRNEQFF
TRBJ2-1 TRBV25-1 NA NA TGTGCCAGCAGTGATGGGAGCTCCTACAATGAGCAGTTCTTC CASSDGSSYNEQFF
TRBJ2-7 TRBV4-3 TRBD2 NA TGCGCCAGCAGCCAAGGCACTAGCGGGACCTACGAGCAGTACTTC CASSQGTSGTYEQYF
TRBJ1-1 TRBV10-3 TRBD1 NA TGTGCCCTCCGGGACAGGGGATTTCTTGAAGCTTTCTTT CALRDRGFLEAFF
TRBJ2-2 TRBV7-9 TRBD1 NA TGTGCCAGCAGCCAAATACCTTCGGGACAGGGTCCCGGGGAGCTGTTTTTT CASSQIPSGQGPGELFF
TRBJ2-7 TRBV6-1 TRBD1 NA TGTGCCAGCAGTTGGGACAGAACCTACGAGCAGTACTTC CASSWDRTYEQYF
TRBJ2-5 TRBV10-3 TRBD1 NA TGTGCCATCAGAATGGACAGGGGGCAAGAGACCCAGTACTTC CAIRMDRGQETQYF
TRBJ1-5 TRBV5-1 NA NA TGCGCCAGCAGCTTGGGGTCCAGTCAGCCCCAGCATTTT CASSLGSSQPQHF
TRBJ2-5 TRBV7-9 NA NA TGTGCCAGCAGCTTAGGGAATCCGGGACACCCCTGGGAGCAGTACTTC CASSLGNPGHPWEQYF
TRBJ2-7 TRBV2 NA medium-sized TGTGCCAGCAGTGAGGCCGGACTACCTAGCTACGAGCAGTACTTC CASSEAGLPSYEQYF
TRBJ2-3 TRBV5-1 TRBD2 NA TGCGCCAGCAGCTCGGAAGCGGGAGGGACCACAGATACGCAGTATTTT CASSSEAGGTTDTQYF
TRBJ2-1 TRBV6-1 NA NA TGTGCCAGCAGTGAAGGGGCCGAGTCCTACAATGAGCAGTTCTTC CASSEGAESYNEQFF
TRBJ2-7 TRBV4-1 NA NA TGCGCCAGCAGCCAAGATCTAACCGGACTTACCCCCTACGAGCAGTACTTC CASSQDLTGLTPYEQYF